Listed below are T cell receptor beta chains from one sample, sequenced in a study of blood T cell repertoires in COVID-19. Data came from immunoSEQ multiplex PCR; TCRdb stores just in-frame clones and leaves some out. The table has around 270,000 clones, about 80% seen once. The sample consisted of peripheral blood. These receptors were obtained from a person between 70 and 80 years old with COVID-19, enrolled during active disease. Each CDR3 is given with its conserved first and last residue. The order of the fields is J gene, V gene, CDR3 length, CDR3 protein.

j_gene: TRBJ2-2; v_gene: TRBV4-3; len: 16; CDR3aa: CASSQGVAGVTGELFF
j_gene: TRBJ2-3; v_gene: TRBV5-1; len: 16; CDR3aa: CASSLQTGGLTDTQYF
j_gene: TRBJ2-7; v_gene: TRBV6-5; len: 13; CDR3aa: CASSRGRNHEQYF
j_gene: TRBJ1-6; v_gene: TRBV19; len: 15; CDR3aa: CASSDNRVWNSPLHF
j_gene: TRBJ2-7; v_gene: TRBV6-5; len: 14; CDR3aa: CASRVTSRSREQYF
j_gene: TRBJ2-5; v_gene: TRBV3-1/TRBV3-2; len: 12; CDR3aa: CASSHTEETQYF
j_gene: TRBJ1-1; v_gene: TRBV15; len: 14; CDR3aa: CATSGGQGDTEAFF
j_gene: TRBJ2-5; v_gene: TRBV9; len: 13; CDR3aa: CASSVGGSETQYF
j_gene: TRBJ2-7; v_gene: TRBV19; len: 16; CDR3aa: CASSARGTLQSYEQYF
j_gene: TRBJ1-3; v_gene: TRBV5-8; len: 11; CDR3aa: CASSPGNTIYF
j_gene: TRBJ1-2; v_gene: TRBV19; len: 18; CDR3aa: CASLLSVGARDRAYGYTF
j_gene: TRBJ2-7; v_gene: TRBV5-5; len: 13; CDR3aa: CASSLSEGYEQYF
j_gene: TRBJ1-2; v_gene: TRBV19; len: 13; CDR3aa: CASNLNGGDGYTF
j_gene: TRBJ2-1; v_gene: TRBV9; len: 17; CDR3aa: CASSVEQAGGAYNEQFF
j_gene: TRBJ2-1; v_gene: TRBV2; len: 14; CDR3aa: CASSEERSYNEQFF
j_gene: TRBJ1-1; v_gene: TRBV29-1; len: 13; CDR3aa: CSVQQGTWTEAFF
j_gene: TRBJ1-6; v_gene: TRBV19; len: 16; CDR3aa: CASTPSDSSYNSPLHF
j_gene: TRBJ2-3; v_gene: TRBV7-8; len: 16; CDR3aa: CASSLAPSGNADTQYF
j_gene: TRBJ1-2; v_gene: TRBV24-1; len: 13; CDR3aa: CATSDPGSYGYTF
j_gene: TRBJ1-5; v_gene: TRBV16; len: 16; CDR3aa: CASSRYLDRANQPQHF
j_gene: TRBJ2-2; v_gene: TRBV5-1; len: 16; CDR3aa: CASSLGDRGPTGELFF
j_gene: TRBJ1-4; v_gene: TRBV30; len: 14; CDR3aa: CAWSPITGEEKLFF
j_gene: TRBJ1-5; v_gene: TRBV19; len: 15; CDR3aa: CASSIGGQGNQPQHF
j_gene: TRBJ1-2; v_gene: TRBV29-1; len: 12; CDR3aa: CSGSGSMNGYTF
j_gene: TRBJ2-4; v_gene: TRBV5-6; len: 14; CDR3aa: CASSLDKAKNIQYF
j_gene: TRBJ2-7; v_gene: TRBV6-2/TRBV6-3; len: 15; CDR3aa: CASSRFSGRPHEQYF
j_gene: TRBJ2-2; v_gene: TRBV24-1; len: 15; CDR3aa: CATGSPGLATGELFF
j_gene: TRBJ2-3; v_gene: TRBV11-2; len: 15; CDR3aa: CASSRGTSETDTQYF
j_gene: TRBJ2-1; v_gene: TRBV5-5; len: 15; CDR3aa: CASSLEDRGLNEQFF
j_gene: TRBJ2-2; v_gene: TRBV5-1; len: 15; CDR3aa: CASSFTSTNTGELFF
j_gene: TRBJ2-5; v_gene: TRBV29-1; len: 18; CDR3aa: CSVDGTASSFTYQETQYF
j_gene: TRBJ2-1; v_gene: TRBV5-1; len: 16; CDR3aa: CASSLVLAGGPHEQFF
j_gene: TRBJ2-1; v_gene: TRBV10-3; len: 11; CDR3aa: CAISEHNEQFF
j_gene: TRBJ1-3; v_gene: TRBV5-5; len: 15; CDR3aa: CASRLGGISGNTIYF
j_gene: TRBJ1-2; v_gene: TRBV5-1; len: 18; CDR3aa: CASSSQDRGGDSNYGYTF
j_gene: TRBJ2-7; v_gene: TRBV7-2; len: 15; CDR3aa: CASSQSGRAEYEQYF
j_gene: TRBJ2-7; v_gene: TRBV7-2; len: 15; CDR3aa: CASSLAGTGGDEQYF
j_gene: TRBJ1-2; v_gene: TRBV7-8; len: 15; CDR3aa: CASSPGTGGNYGYTF
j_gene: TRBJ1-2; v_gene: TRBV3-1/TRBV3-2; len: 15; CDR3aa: CASSRGPSGGYGYTF
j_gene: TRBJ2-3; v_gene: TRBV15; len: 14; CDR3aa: CATSRAAGTDTQYF
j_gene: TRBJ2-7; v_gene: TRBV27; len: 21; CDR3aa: CASSFRTGRGSGLAVPYEQYF
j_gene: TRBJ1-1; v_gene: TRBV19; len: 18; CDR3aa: CASLKLNHRGLGNTEAFF
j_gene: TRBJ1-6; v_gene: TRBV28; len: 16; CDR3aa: CASSFDRRSYNSPLHF
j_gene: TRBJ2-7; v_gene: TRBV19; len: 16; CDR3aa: CASSRPSPQGSYEQYF
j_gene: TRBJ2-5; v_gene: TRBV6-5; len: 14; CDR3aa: CASIEGLAVPTQYF
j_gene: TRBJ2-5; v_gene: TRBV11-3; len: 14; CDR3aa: CASSSGQGSETQYF
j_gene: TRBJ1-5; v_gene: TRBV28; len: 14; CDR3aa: CASRAGGENQPQHF
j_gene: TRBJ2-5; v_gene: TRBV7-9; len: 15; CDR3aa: CASSLGQRGGETQYF